This is a list of T cell receptor beta chains from one sample in a study of blood T cell repertoires in COVID-19. Repertoires were generated with immunoSEQ multiplex PCR, while TCRdb's copy carries only in-frame clones and drops some. Of approximately 100,000 clones listed, approximately 90% are singletons. The source material was peripheral blood. These receptor sequences come from a human donor with acute or convalescent COVID-19. The donor label of this sample is uncertain. CDR3s include the opening cysteine and the closing phenylalanine or tryptophan. A D gene is named only where the DNA matches it firmly. Rows give clone size only sometimes, using once, few, many, or a class for an expanded clone.

clone_size	d_call	j_call	v_call	cdr3_aa	cdr3_nt
NA	NA	TRBJ2-7	TRBV10-3	CAISDSPWAATYEQYF	TGTGCCATCAGTGACTCGCCCTGGGCAGCAACCTACGAGCAGTACTTC
NA	NA	TRBJ1-2	TRBV5-8	CASSLPDNYGYTF	TGTGCCAGCAGCTTGCCAGATAACTATGGCTACACCTTC
NA	TRBD2	TRBJ2-1	TRBV9	CASSVGPRRGGTNEQFF	TGTGCCAGCAGCGTAGGGCCCCGGCGGGGGGGAACCAATGAGCAGTTCTTC
NA	NA	TRBJ1-6	TRBV18	CASSPPRGSNSPLHF	TGTGCCAGCTCACCACCCCGAGGGAGTAATTCACCCCTCCACTTT
NA	TRBD2	TRBJ2-2	TRBV5-1	CASSLERGDYTGELFF	TGCGCCAGCAGCTTGGAGCGGGGGGACTACACCGGGGAGCTGTTTTTT
NA	NA	TRBJ1-5	TRBV27	CASSLQGQGQPQHF	TGTGCCAGCAGTTTACAGGGGCAAGGTCAGCCCCAGCATTTT
NA	NA	TRBJ1-1	TRBV9	CASSVAVNTEAFF	TGTGCCAGCAGCGTAGCGGTGAACACTGAAGCTTTCTTT
NA	NA	TRBJ1-2	TRBV19	CASSIDGGAASYGYTF	TGTGCCAGTAGTATAGATGGGGGGGCAGCATCCTATGGCTACACCTTC
few	NA	TRBJ1-2	TRBV27	CASRSLDRGWAGYTF	TGTGCCAGCAGAAGTTTAGATAGGGGGTGGGCTGGCTACACCTTC
NA	TRBD1	TRBJ1-1	TRBV4-3	CASSQDWAGGNTEAFF	TGCGCCAGCAGCCAAGATTGGGCAGGGGGAAACACTGAAGCTTTCTTT
NA	TRBD1	TRBJ2-7	TRBV5-1	CASSFNPRTGLYEQYF	TGCGCCAGCAGCTTTAACCCCAGGACAGGGCTTTACGAGCAGTACTTC
NA	TRBD2	TRBJ2-5	TRBV19	CASSSGLALLQETQYF	TGTGCCAGTAGTTCCGGACTAGCGCTTCTCCAAGAGACCCAGTACTTC
NA	NA	TRBJ2-3	TRBV28	CASSAIWGGKDTQYF	TGTGCCAGCAGCGCGATTTGGGGGGGCAAAGATACGCAGTATTTT
NA	TRBD1	TRBJ2-2	TRBV9	CASSGFRDRGLPSITGELFF	TGTGCCAGCAGCGGATTCCGGGACAGGGGGCTCCCTTCTATCACCGGGGAGCTGTTTTTT
NA	TRBD1	TRBJ1-1	TRBV29-1	CSVERQGAGEAFF	TGCAGCGTTGAGAGACAGGGGGCTGGTGAAGCTTTCTTT